This T cell receptor (beta chain) stems from a study of OX40 agonist ivuxolimab in advanced cancers. Study-wide context: Partial response was recorded in three patients: one hepatocellular carcinoma and two cutaneous melanoma cases. General study points: Some nonresponders additionally presented with little normalized T-cell clonal expansion.

Germline V gene data show CDR1 as LNHDA and CDR2 as SQIVND (reference sequence). This CDR3 has 14 amino acids. V was clipped by 0 bases and J by 5 bases, with 7 bases between them. Of note for this clone: Its target is not known.

Measured with immunoSEQ multiplex PCR; TCRdb has only the in-frame clones, and not every one. Among around 46,000 clones, about 89% were seen once, and the ten largest hold 25% to 40%. The gene calls are TRBV19 and TRBJ2-2, with D tentatively TRBD1 (5 bases). The receptor comes from an adult with an advanced solid tumor such as melanoma, head and neck, liver or kidney cancer. The sequences come from CD4+ or CD8+ T cells sorted from blood, collected in a trial of the OX40 agonist ivuxolimab. The CDR3 sequence is CASSIEGATGELFF. The CDR3 region has the DNA TGTGCCAGTAGTATAGAAGGGGCAACCGGGGAGCTGTTTTTT.